In its sample, the clone carrying this T cell receptor beta chain was seen many times. These data belong to a study of T-cell reconstitution after alpha-beta-depleted transplantation in children. The TCRbeta library incorporated unique molecular identifiers. TCRdb reanalysed the PCR reads using MiXCR and keeps one entry per CDR3 protein. Of over 150,000 distinct CDR3 sequences listed, roughly 6.5% are singletons. Sequenced material: PBMCs, taken before TCRalphabeta/CD19-depleted stem cell transplant. The origin of this receptor is a girl under three years old with combined immunodeficiency, due to receive a stem cell transplant.

The CDR3 nucleotides are TGTGCCAGCAGTGGGACTAGCGAGAGCTCCTACAATGAGCAGTTCTTC. Translation gives CASSGTSESSYNEQFF. This rearrangement joins TRBV2 to TRBJ2-1, with 9 bases fitting TRBD2. The CDR3 runs to 16 residues. V shed 4 bases and J 0 bases; nucleotides not matched to a gene: 4. The germline V gene encodes CDR1 SNHLY and CDR2 FYNNEI.